The source of this TCR beta chain is a study of control samples from healthy donors and cancer patients. The germline V gene encodes CDR1 KGHSH and CDR2 LQKENI. V was cut by 2 bases and J by 4 bases, with 20 bases left in between. The CDR3 is 17 residues long. The repertoire was sequenced with immunoSEQ multiplex PCR; TCRdb's copy has only in-frame clones and lacks some. The data contain roughly 180,000 clones, 90% to 95% of them singletons. The origin of this receptor is a woman aged 55-70 years in good health. This sequence joins TRBV18 and TRBJ2-5; D may be TRBD2 (6 bases). The sequenced sample consisted of blood. The CDR3 is CASSPIRTGVFGETQYF. The CDR3, as DNA: TGTGCCAGCTCACCAATTAGGACGGGGGTGTTTGGAGAGACCCAGTACTTC.